This entry features one TCR beta chain sequence. Its binding antigen is unknown. Per-base quality was not reported, and no clone a single base away is much larger than it. These data belong to a study of OX40 agonist ivuxolimab in advanced cancers. At the level of the whole study: The costimulatory receptor OX40 (CD134) was targeted by ivuxolimab, a fully human IgG2 agonistic monoclonal antibody. In the dose-escalation cohort, 70% to 90% of patients were male, and the mean age was approximately 60 years with a range of roughly 23 to 79. Intravenous ivuxolimab was administered to patients every 2 weeks at six dose levels: 0.01, 0.1, 0.3, 1.5, 3 and 10 mg/kg. Partial responses were achieved by three dose-escalation patients, of whom one had hepatocellular carcinoma and two had cutaneous melanoma. The paper covers the monotherapy dose-escalation part of the phase I ivuxolimab trial, which included N ≈ 50 patients. The point of sequencing TCRbeta in the periphery was to test whether ivuxolimab changed TCR sequence diversity and drove clonal T-cell expansion. Of the approximately 50 dose-escalation patients, hepatocellular carcinoma was present in roughly 19, melanoma in about 15, renal cell carcinoma in 9 and head and neck cancer in 9. Patients were allowed to have had prior anti-PD-1, anti-PD-L1 or anti-CTLA-4 therapy, and around 41% of the dose-escalation patients had previously received checkpoint inhibitors. On the study overall, not on this receptor specifically: At doses of 0.1 to 3.0 mg/kg, clonal expansion of both CD4+ and CD8+ T cells in blood was seen between baseline and week 6. Low levels of normalized T-cell clonal expansion were also seen in some nonresponding patients. The antigen specificity of the peripheral T cells that underwent clonal expansion was not determined. In partial responders in the 0.1-3.0 mg/kg groups, normalized peripheral clonal expansion was found to be among the lowest, especially among CD8+ T cells. On average, CD8+ T cells showed more expanded clones than CD4+ T cells after ivuxolimab.

Patients with a history of autoimmune disease or receiving systemic immunosuppression were excluded from the trial. Peripheral blood for TCR sequencing was collected from all dose cohorts at baseline, on cycle 4 day 1, and on cycle 7 day 1. The samples were taken from a phase I, first-in-human, multicenter, open-label dose-escalation trial of ivuxolimab. Adults with locally advanced or metastatic melanoma, renal cell, hepatocellular, or head and neck squamous cell carcinoma were enrolled in the trial. Before TCR sequencing, CD4+ T cells and CD8+ T cells were sorted from peripheral blood as separate populations. V loses 4 bases, J loses 3 bases, and the germline ends lie 13 bases apart. CDR1 and CDR2, looked up from the germline V gene (reference sequence), are PRHDT and FYEKMQ. The CDR3 has 15 amino acids, counting the end cysteine and phenylalanine. The sequence is cut down to CDR3 DNA, 45 bases in frame from base 1.

Genomic DNA was isolated from the sorted cells so that the TCRbeta CDR3 region could be sequenced. TCRbeta CDR3 regions were sequenced using the immunoSEQ Assay. TCRdb's version of the immuneACCESS table is confined to in-frame rearrangements and falls short of the full clone set. An unresolved V gene accounts for under half of the shortfall where checked; the remainder is of unknown origin. This sample has around 45,000 clones in its table, and roughly 80% of those were observed once. The top ten hold 8.5% to 12% of the sample. In this chain, TRBV13 is recombined with TRBJ2-1; the D gene is possibly TRBD1 or TRBD2, with 5 bases matching each. This TCR derives from an adult with an advanced solid tumor such as melanoma, head and neck, liver or kidney cancer. Sequenced material: CD4+ or CD8+ T cells sorted from blood, taken in a trial of the OX40 agonist ivuxolimab. The CDR3 amino acid sequence is: CASSSGTGIYNEQFF. The DNA reads TGTGCCAGCAGCTCCGGGACGGGGATCTACAATGAGCAGTTCTTC.